The 28 T cell receptor beta chains presented below share a single source sample, sequenced in a study of blood T cell repertoires in COVID-19. Assay: immunoSEQ multiplex PCR; the TCRdb copy retains only in-frame clones and omits some. The sample has over 25,000 clones, 80% to 90% seen once; the top ten hold 10%. Sequenced input: peripheral blood. Receptor source: a man aged 55 to 70 with acute or convalescent COVID-19.

The chain employs TRBV9 and TRBJ1-4; D perhaps matches TRBD1 (5 bases). This CDR3 comprises 14 residues. Looked up from germline, CDR1 is SGDLS and CDR2 is YYNGEE. Trimming took 3 bases from V and 8 from J, leaving 14 bases between them. CDR3 sequence: CASSARLNREKLFF. The CDR3 DNA reads as TGTGCCAGCAGCGCCCGATTGAACAGGGAAAAACTGTTTTTT.

The chain joins TRBV3-1 (or the pseudogene TRBV3-2) to TRBJ2-1; TRBD2 might be the D (6 bases). This CDR3 has 13 amino acids. CDR1 and CDR2 (germline): LGHDT, YNNKEL (reference sequence). Deletions cut 4 bases from V and 12 bases from J, with 16 bases between. CDR3 coding DNA: TGTGCCAGCAGCCCGGGACTGGCAAAGGGGCAGTTCTTC. It specifies CASSPGLAKGQFF.

The chain has TRBV9 and TRBJ2-2; TRBD1 is a possible D gene (5 bases). This CDR3 is built from 15 residues. V was cut by 1 base and J by 5 bases, with 12 bases left in between. Per germline, CDR1 SGDLS and CDR2 YYNGEE. In DNA, the CDR3 is TGTGCCAGCAGCGTACAGGGCCAGTTAACCGGGGAGCTGTTTTTT. Translation: CASSVQGQLTGELFF.

The gene calls are TRBV10-3 and TRBJ2-1; D possibly corresponds to TRBD2 (6 bases). V lost 6 bases, J lost 5 bases, and 8 bases lay in between. The CDR3 extends over 12 amino acids. Germline lookup yields CDR1 ENHRY and CDR2 SYGVKD. DNA of the CDR3: TGTGCCATCAGCGCGGGGCACAATGAGCAGTTCTTC. This sequence encodes CAISAGHNEQFF.

The chain recombines TRBV6-5 with TRBJ1-2, with a weak D call TRBD1 (6 bases). Germline V gene lookup returns CDR1 MNHEY and CDR2 SVGAGI. V was cut by 6 bases and J by 5 bases, with 13 bases left in between. The CDR3 has 13 amino acids. Written as DNA, the CDR3 is TGTGCCAGCAGACCCACAGGGACATATGGCTACACCTTC. Translation gives CASRPTGTYGYTF.

This chain links TRBV28 with TRBJ2-2; D uncertain. Between the trimmed V and J ends, which lost 4 bases and 8 bases, there was a span of 8 bases. The V gene's germline CDR1 is MDHEN and CDR2 SYDVKM. The CDR3 sequence is 12 residues long. The CDR3 region has the DNA TGTGCCAGCAGTTCACTACCTGGGGAGCTGTTTTTT. Protein: CASSSLPGELFF.

This chain uses TRBV3-1 (or the pseudogene TRBV3-2) with TRBJ1-5; D is unclear. Trimming stripped 4 bases from V and 7 bases from J, with 11 bases between. The germline CDR1 and CDR2 sequences are LGHDT and YNNKEL (reference sequence). The CDR3 contains 13 residues. CDR3 nucleotide sequence: TGTGCCAGCAGCCGAACGGTGGGCCAGCCCCAGCATTTT. Translating gives CASSRTVGQPQHF.

The chain links TRBV6-5 to TRBJ1-2, with TRBD1 identical over 8 bases. J lost 7 bases, V lost 4 bases, and 5 bases had no gene match. This CDR3 is built from 13 residues. Germline lookup yields CDR1 MNHEY and CDR2 SVGAGI. The CDR3 here is CASSLDRAFGYTF. CDR3 bases: TGTGCCAGCAGTTTGGACAGGGCATTTGGCTACACCTTC.

This rearrangement joins TRBV28 to TRBJ2-3; TRBD2 is a possible D gene (5 bases). Per the germline V gene, CDR1 is MDHEN and CDR2 is SYDVKM. Trimming stripped 8 bases from V and 1 base from J, with 7 bases between. This CDR3 contains 12 residues. DNA for the CDR3: TGTGCCAGCGCGAGGGGCACAGATACGCAGTATTTT. Residues: CASARGTDTQYF.

The rearrangement uses TRBV7-2 and TRBJ2-7; 9 nucleotides line up with TRBD2. V was clipped by 6 bases and J by 0 bases; unmatched bases: 6. This CDR3 region has 15 residues. CDR1 and CDR2 (germline): SGHTA, FQGNSA. For the CDR3, the DNA is TGTGCCAGCAGTAGGCGGGAGGGAGGCTCCTACGAGCAGTACTTC. It codes for CASSRREGGSYEQYF.

This chain connects TRBV5-1 to TRBJ2-1; no reliable D call. The CDR3 loop spans 13 amino acids. Germline CDR1 SGHRS, CDR2 YFSETQ. V was clipped by 4 bases and J by 3 bases, with 8 bases between them. CDR3 in amino acids: CASSPTDYNEQFF. The CDR3 DNA follows: TGCGCCAGCAGCCCAACAGACTACAATGAGCAGTTCTTC.

This clone was observed once. This chain links TRBV7-2 with TRBJ1-2; D is perhaps TRBD1 (6 bases). Trimming stripped 1 base from V and 8 bases from J, with 17 bases between. CDR3 length equals 15 residues. In germline, CDR1 is SGHTA, CDR2 FQGNSA. The DNA for the CDR3 is TGTGCCAGCAGCTTAGTGGCGCGGCAGGGGACCGGCTACACCTTC. The encoded protein is CASSLVARQGTGYTF.

This sequence joins TRBV5-1 and TRBJ1-1; TRBD1 agrees at 8 bases. Unmatched junction bases numbered 9, after V lost 3 bases and J lost 5 bases. Looked up from germline, CDR1 is SGHRS and CDR2 is YFSETQ. The CDR3 contains 15 residues. CDR3 coding DNA: TGCGCCAGCAGCTCAGGACAGGGTCTAGGAACTGAAGCTTTCTTT. Translated: CASSSGQGLGTEAFF.

V is TRBV28 and J is TRBJ2-1; 12 nucleotides match TRBD2. Per the germline V gene, CDR1 is MDHEN and CDR2 is SYDVKM. This CDR3 is built from 23 residues. V lost 3 bases, J lost 0 bases, and 21 bases stayed unmatched. This chain's CDR3 is CASSFGTLIPGLAGPSSYNEQFF. CDR3 bases: TGTGCCAGCAGTTTCGGGACACTTATCCCGGGACTAGCGGGCCCGAGCTCCTACAATGAGCAGTTCTTC.

CDR3 loop: CASSESGATYEQYF. The CDR3 nucleotides are TGCGCCAGCAGTGAGAGCGGGGCAACCTACGAGCAGTACTTC. The gene calls are TRBV10-1 and TRBJ2-7; 7 bases match TRBD2. V lost 2 bases and J lost 2; bases outside the gene matches: 3. This CDR3 is built from 14 residues. CDR1 and CDR2 from the germline V gene are WNHNN and SYGVQD (reference sequence).

The gene calls are TRBV19 and TRBJ2-1; TRBD1 aligns across 7 bases. The CDR3 has 14 residues. After removal of 9 bases from V and 7 bases from J, the junction contained 12 bases not matched to a gene. Germline loops: CDR1 LNHDA, CDR2 SQIVND (reference sequence). CDR3 sequence (DNA): TGTGCCAGCTTGGGACAGCCTCTAGGGAATGAGCAGTTCTTC. Translated, it gives CASLGQPLGNEQFF.

This clone has more than one count but fewer than ten. The chain uses TRBV5-6 and TRBJ2-6; D not resolved. Trimming shortened V by 0 bases and J by 0 bases, and 7 bases separated the two germline ends. Germline V gene lookup returns CDR1 SGHDT and CDR2 YYEEEE. The CDR3 covers 16 residues. DNA for the CDR3: TGTGCCAGCAGCTTGGGTATTAGCTCTGGGGCCAACGTCCTGACTTTC. This sequence encodes CASSLGISSGANVLTF.

This chain joins TRBV21-1 and TRBJ2-5; the table's D call, TRBD2, has no DNA check behind it. TRBV21-1 is classified as a pseudogene. This CDR3 spans 18 amino acids. The CDR3 nucleotides read TGTGCCAGCAGCAAAGGGGGACTAGCGGGAGGGCCGGGAGAGACCCAGTACTTC. As protein: CASSKGGLAGGPGETQYF.

This clone has just one count. This chain connects TRBV7-8 to TRBJ2-2; TRBD2 aligns across 9 bases. Germline V gene data show CDR1 as SGHVS and CDR2 as FQNEAQ. After removal of 1 base from V and 5 bases from J, the junction contained 11 bases not matched to a gene. The CDR3 runs to 18 residues. The CDR3 coding sequence is TGTGCCAGCAGCTTAGGAGGGCGCGGGGGGGCCGGTACCGGGGAGCTGTTTTTT. This gives the protein CASSLGGRGGAGTGELFF. The variable domain in full, completed from reference TRBV7-8 and TRBJ2-2, reads GAGVSQSPRYKVAKRGQDVALRCDPISGHVSLFWYQQALGQGPEFLTYFQNEAQLDKSGLPSDRFFAERPEGSVSTLKIQRTQQEDSAVYLCASSLGGRGGAGTGELFFGEGSRLTVL.

This rearrangement joins TRBV5-4 to TRBJ2-5; D remains unclear. The V gene's germline CDR1 is SGHNT and CDR2 YYREEE (reference sequence). CDR3 length equals 13 residues. V lost 0 bases and J 2 bases, leaving 5 bases between the germline ends. The CDR3 protein is CASSLALQETQYF. CDR3 coding DNA: TGTGCCAGCAGCTTGGCCCTTCAAGAGACCCAGTACTTC.

This sequence joins TRBV10-3 and TRBJ1-1, with D uncertain. Trimming pared 6 bases from V and 8 bases from J, leaving 13 bases between. Germline CDR1 is ENHRY and CDR2 is SYGVKD. CDR3 length equals 12 residues. The CDR3 is CAIREGGGEAFF. The CDR3 bases are TGTGCCATCAGAGAGGGCGGTGGGGAAGCTTTCTTT.

The CDR3 sequence: CASSLQGNSPLHF. CDR3 bases: TGTGCCAGCAGCTTACAGGGAAATTCACCCCTCCACTTT. The chain has TRBV5-6 and TRBJ1-6; a weak D match, TRBD1 (6 bases). Germline V lookup: CDR1 SGHDT, CDR2 YYEEEE. V was trimmed by 2 bases and J by 7 bases, leaving 7 bases between them. The CDR3 length is 13 residues.

The chain couples TRBV27 to TRBJ2-7, with 8 positions matching TRBD1. The V and J ends lost 5 bases and 1 base, in that order; junction bases with no gene match: 13. Germline CDR1 reads MNHEY; CDR2 reads SMNVEV (reference sequence). The CDR3 sequence is 17 residues long. CDR3 sequence reads: CASSPGQVGTGSYEQYF. The CDR3 DNA reads TGTGCCAGCAGTCCCGGACAGGTAGGGACAGGATCCTACGAGCAGTACTTC.

The chain is built from TRBV29-1 and TRBJ1-2, with a tentative D call TRBD1 (5 bases). CDR3 length: 12 residues. Germline V gene data show CDR1 as SQVTM and CDR2 as ANQGSEA. The V end was cut by 4 bases, the J end by 8 bases, with 14 bases between. The CDR3 nucleotides are TGCAGCGTTGTTCCGGGAGGGGTCGGCTACACCTTC. Its translation is CSVVPGGVGYTF. The variable domain in full, completed from reference TRBV29-1 and TRBJ1-2, reads SAVISQKPSRDICQRGTSLTIQCQVDSQVTMMFWYRQQPGQSLTLIATANQGSEATYESGFVIDKFPISRPNLTFSTLTVSNMSPEDSSIYLCSVVPGGVGYTFGSGTRLTVV.

The rearrangement uses TRBV7-9 and TRBJ2-1, with 11 bases lining up with TRBD1. The CDR3 spans 17 residues. V shed 2 bases and J 7 bases; nucleotides not matched to a gene: 10. Germline V gene data show CDR1 as SEHNR and CDR2 as FQNEAQ (reference sequence). CDR3 in DNA: TGTGCCAGCAGCTTACGGACAGGGGGCATCACGAGGAATGAGCAGTTCTTC. Its translation: CASSLRTGGITRNEQFF.

The CDR3 bases are TGTGCCAGTAGTATTTCGGGCGGGGGGACCCAGTACTTC. Protein product: CASSISGGGTQYF. This chain uses TRBV19 with TRBJ2-5; 7 bases fit TRBD2. The CDR3 contains 13 residues. Germline V gene data show CDR1 as LNHDA and CDR2 as SQIVND (reference sequence). J gave up 7 bases and V 3 bases, and 5 bases lay outside the gene matches.

To note about this clone: Compared with germline, one end of the junction differs, possibly owing to a read error. The chain uses TRBV7-7 and TRBJ2-1; 16 bases are a match to TRBD2. CDR3 length equals 19 residues. Germline V gives CDR1 SSHAT, CDR2 FNYEAQ (reference sequence). Here the CDR3 reads CASSLGWGLAGGSYNEQFF. The DNA of the CDR3 is TGTGCTAGCAGCTTAGGTTGGGGACTAGCGGGAGGGTCCTACAATGAGCAGTTCTTC.

The rearrangement links TRBV9 to TRBJ1-4; TRBD1 matches at 7 bases. This CDR3 has 17 amino acids. In germline, CDR1 is SGDLS, CDR2 YYNGEE. V gave up 3 bases and J gave up 2 bases; unmatched junction bases: 10. CDR3 in DNA: TGTGCCAGCAGCGCTACAGGGGCTCCCATCACTAATGAAAAACTGTTTTTT. Protein sequence: CASSATGAPITNEKLFF.